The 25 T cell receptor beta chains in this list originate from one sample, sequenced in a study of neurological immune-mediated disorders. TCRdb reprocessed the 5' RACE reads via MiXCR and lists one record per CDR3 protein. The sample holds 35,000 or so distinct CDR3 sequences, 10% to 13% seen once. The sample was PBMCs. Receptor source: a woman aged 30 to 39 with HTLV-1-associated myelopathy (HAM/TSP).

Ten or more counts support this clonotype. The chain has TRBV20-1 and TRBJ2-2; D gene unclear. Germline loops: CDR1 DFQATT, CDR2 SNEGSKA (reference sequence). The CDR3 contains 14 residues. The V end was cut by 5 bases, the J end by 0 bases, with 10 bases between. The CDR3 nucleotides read TGCAGTGCTGTTGGATACGCGAACACCGGGGAGCTGTTTTTT. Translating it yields CSAVGYANTGELFF.

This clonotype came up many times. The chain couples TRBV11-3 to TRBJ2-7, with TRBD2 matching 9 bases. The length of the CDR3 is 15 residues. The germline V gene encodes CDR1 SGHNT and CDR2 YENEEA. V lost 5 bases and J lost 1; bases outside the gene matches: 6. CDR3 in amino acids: CASSPSSGASYEQYF. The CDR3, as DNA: TGTGCCAGCAGCCCTTCTAGCGGGGCTTCCTACGAGCAGTACTTC.

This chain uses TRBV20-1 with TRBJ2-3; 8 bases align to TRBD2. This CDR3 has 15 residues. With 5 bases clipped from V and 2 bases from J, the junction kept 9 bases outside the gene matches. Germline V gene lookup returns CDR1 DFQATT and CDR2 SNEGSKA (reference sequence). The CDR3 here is CSARSWRGATDTQYF. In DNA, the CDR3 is TGCAGTGCTCGGTCGTGGCGGGGGGCCACAGATACGCAGTATTTT.

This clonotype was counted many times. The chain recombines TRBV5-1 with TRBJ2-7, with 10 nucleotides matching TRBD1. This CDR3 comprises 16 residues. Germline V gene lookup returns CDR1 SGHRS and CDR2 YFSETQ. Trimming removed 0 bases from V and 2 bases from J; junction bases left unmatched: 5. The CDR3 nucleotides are TGCGCCAGCAGCTTGGATGCCGGGACAGGGGCCTACGAGCAGTACTTC. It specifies CASSLDAGTGAYEQYF.

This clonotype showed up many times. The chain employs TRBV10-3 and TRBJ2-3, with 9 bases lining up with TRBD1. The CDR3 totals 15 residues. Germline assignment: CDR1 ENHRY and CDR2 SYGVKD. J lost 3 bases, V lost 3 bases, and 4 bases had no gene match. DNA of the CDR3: TGTGCCATCAGTGACCTGGACAGGGGAACAGATACGCAGTATTTT. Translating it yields CAISDLDRGTDTQYF.

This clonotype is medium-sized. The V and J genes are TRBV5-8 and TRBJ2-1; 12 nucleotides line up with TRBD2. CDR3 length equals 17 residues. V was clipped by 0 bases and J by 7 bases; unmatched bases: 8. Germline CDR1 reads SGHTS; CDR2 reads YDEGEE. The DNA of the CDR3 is TGTGCCAGCAGCTTGGCAGTCCTCACTAGCGGGGGGAATGAGCAGTTCTTC. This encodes CASSLAVLTSGGNEQFF. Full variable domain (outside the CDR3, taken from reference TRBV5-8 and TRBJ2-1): EAGVTQSPTHLIKTRGQQATLRCSPISGHTSVYWYQQALGLGLQFLLWYDEGEERNRGNFPPRFSGRQFPNYSSELNVNALELEDSALYLCASSLAVLTSGGNEQFFGPGTRLTVL.

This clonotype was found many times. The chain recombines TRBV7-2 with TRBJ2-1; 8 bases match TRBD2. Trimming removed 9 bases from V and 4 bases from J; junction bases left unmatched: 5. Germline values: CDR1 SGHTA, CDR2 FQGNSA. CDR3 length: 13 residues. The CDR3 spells CASAGGGYNEQFF. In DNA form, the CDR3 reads TGTGCCAGTGCCGGGGGGGGATACAATGAGCAGTTCTTC.

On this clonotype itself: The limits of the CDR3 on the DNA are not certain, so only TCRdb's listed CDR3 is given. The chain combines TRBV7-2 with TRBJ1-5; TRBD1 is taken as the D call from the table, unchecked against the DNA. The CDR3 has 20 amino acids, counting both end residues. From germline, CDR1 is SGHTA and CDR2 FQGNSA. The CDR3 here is CASSFYICSARGVTNQPQHF.

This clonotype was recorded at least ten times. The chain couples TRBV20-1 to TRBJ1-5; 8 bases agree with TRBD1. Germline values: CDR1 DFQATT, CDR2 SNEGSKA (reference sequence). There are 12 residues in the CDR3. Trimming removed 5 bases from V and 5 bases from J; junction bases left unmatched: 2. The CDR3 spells CSAQGADQPQHF. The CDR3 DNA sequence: TGCAGTGCTCAGGGGGCTGATCAGCCCCAGCATTTT.

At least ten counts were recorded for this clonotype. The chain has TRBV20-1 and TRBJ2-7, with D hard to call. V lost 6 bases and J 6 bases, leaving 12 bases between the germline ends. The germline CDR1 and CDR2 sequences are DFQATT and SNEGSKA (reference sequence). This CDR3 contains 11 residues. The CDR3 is CSAKHSLEQYF. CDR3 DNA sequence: TGCAGTGCCAAACATTCACTCGAGCAGTACTTC.

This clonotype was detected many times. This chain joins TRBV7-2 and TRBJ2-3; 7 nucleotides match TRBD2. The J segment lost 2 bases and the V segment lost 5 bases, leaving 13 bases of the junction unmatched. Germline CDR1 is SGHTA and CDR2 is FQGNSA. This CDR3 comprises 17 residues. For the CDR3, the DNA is TGTGCCAGCAGCCCCGTGTTTAGAGCGGGGACCACAGATACGCAGTATTTT. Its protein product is CASSPVFRAGTTDTQYF.

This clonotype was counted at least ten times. The CDR3 DNA reads as TGTGCCAGCAGCCCCGGGGGGAGCTCCTACAATGAGCAGTTCTTC. Amino acid sequence: CASSPGGSSYNEQFF. The chain employs TRBV14 and TRBJ2-1; 7 positions agree with TRBD2. With 4 bases clipped from V and 0 bases from J, the junction kept 3 bases outside the gene matches. The CDR3 is made up of 15 amino acids. Germline assignment: CDR1 SGHDN and CDR2 FVKESK.

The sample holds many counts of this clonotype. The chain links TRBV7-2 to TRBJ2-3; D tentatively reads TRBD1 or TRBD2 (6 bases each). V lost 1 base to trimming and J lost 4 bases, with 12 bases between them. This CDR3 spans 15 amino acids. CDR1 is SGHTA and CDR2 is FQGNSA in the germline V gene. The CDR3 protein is CASSLVGGSSDTQYF. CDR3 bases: TGTGCCAGCAGCTTAGTCGGGGGCAGTTCAGATACGCAGTATTTT.

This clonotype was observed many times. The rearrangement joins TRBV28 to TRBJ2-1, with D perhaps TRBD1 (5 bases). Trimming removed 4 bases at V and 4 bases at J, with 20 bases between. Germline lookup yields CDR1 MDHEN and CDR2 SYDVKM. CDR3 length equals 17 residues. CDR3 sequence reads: CASSSRMGHIRYNEQFF. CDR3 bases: TGTGCCAGCAGTTCGAGGATGGGGCATATAAGATACAATGAGCAGTTCTTC.

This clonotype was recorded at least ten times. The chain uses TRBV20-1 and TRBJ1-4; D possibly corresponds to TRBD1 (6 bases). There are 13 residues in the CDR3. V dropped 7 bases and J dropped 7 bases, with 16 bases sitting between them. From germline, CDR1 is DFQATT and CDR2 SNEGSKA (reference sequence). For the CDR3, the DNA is TGCAGTGTCAAGAAACAGGGAGGTGAAAAACTGTTTTTT. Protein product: CSVKKQGGEKLFF.

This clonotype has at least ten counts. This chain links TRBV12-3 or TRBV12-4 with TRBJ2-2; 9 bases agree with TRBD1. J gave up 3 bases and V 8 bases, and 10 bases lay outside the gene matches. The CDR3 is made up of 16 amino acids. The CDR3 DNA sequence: TGTGCCAGCTCCCCTTGGGGACAGGGTTACACCGGGGAGCTGTTTTTT. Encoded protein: CASSPWGQGYTGELFF.

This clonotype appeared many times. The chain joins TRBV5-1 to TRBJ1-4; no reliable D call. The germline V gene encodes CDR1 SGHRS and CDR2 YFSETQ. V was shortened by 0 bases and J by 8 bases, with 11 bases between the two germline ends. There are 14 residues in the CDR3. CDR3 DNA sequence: TGCGCCAGCAGCTTGGATGGGTTTAAGGAAAAACTGTTTTTT. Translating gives CASSLDGFKEKLFF.

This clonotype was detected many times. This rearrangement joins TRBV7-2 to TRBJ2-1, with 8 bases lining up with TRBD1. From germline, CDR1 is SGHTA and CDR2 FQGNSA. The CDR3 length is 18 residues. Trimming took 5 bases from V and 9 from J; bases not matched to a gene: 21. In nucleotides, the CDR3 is TGTGCCAGCAGCCGCGACAACTGGGCGGACAGGGAAACGGGTGAGCAGTTCTTC. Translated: CASSRDNWADRETGEQFF.

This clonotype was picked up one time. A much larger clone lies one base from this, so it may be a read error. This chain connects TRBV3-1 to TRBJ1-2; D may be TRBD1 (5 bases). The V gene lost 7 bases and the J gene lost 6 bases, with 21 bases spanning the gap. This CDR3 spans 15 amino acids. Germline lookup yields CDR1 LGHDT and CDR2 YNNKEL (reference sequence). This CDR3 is CASNPNPQGGDGYTF. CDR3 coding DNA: TGTGCCAGCAACCCTAACCCCCAGGGTGGGGATGGCTACACCTTC.

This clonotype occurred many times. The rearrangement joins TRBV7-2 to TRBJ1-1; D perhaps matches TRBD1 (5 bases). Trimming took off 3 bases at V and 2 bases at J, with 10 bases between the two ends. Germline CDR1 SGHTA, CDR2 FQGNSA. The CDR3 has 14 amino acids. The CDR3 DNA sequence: TGTGCCAGCAGCTTTGGAGGGACTAACACTGAAGCTTTCTTT. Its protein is CASSFGGTNTEAFF.

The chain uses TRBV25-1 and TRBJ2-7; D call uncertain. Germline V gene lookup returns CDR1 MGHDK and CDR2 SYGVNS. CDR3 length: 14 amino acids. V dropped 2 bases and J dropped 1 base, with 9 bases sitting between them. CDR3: CASSEGLGSYEQYF. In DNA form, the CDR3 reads TGTGCCAGCAGTGAAGGCTTGGGTTCCTACGAGCAGTACTTC.

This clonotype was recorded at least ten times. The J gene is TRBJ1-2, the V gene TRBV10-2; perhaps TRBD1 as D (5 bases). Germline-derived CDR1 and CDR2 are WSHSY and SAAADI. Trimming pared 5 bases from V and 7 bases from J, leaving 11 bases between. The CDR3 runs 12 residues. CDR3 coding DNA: TGCGCCAGCAGTCCGGGGGAGCTTGGCTACACCTTC. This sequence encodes CASSPGELGYTF.

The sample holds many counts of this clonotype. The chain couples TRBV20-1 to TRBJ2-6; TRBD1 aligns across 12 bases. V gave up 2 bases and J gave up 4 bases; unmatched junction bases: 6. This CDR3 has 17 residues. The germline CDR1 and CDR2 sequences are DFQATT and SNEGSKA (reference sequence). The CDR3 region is CSARKAGQGAGANVLTF. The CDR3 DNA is TGCAGTGCTAGAAAAGCGGGACAGGGGGCGGGGGCCAACGTCCTGACTTTC.

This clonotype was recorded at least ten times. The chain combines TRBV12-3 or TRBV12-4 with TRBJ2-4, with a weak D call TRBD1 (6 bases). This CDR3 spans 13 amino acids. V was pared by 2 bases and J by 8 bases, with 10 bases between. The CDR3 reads CASSLTQGYIQYF. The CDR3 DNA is TGTGCCAGCAGTTTAACCCAGGGGTACATTCAGTACTTC.

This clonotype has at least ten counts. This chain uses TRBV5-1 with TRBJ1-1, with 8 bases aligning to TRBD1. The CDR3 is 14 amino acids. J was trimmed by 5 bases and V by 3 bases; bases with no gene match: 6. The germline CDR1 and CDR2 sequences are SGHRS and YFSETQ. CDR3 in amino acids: CASSSGQGKTEAFF. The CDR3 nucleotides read TGCGCCAGCAGCTCCGGACAGGGCAAGACTGAAGCTTTCTTT.